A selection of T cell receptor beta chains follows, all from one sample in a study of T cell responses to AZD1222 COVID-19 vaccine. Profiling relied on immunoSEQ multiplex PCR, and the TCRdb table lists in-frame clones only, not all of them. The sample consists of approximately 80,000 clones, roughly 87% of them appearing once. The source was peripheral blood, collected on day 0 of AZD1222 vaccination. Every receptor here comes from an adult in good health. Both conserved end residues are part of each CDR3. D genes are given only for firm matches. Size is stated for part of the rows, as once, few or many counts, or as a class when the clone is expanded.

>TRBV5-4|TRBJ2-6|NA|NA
TGTGCCAGCGGGGAGGGCAGGGGGACTGGTGGGGCCAACGTCCTGACTTTC
CASGEGRGTGGANVLTF
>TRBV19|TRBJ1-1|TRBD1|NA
TGTGCCAGTAGTAGCCGGGACAGAGTAGCTTTCTTT
CASSSRDRVAFF
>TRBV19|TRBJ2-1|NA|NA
TGTGCCAGTAGTATCAATCCAAACAATGAGCAGTTCTTC
CASSINPNNEQFF
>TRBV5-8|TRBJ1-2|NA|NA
TGTGCCAGCAGCTTCCTGACGGACTTCACACGCTATGGCTACACCTTC
CASSFLTDFTRYGYTF
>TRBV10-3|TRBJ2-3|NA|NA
TGTGCCTCCAGGGCAGCGGATACGCAGTATTTT
CASRAADTQYF
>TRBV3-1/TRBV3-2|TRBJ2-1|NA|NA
TGTGCCAGCAGCCAAGACCCCCGGGGAGGGCAGTTCTTC
CASSQDPRGGQFF
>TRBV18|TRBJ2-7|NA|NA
TGTGCCAGCTCACCCAACACCTACGAGCAGTACTTC
CASSPNTYEQYF
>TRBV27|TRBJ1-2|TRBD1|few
TGTGCCAGCAGTTCCTCGACAGGGGGCTACTATGGCTACACCTTC
CASSSSTGGYYGYTF
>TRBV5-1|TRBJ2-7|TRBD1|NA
TGCGCCAGCAGCCAGACTACGGGACAGGTCTACGAGCAGTACTTC
CASSQTTGQVYEQYF
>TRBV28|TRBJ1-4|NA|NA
TGTGCCAGCAGTTTATTTCGGGGTGGTAGTGGAAAACTGTTTTTT
CASSLFRGGSGKLFF
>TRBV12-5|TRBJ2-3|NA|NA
TGTGCTAGTGTCGTCGGAAGGACAGATACGCAGTATTTT
CASVVGRTDTQYF
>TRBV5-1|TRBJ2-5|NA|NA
TGCGCCAGCAGCTTGGCCGCGGGTTTAGAGACCCAGTACTTC
CASSLAAGLETQYF